Sequencing of this T cell receptor beta chain was carried out in a study of cytomegalovirus exposure and HLA in healthy donors. Study observations and caveats: Altogether, 150 to 200 TCR beta chains were recorded as cytomegalovirus-associated. Immune exposure was documented only through CMV serostatus. V- and J-gene trimming in TCR beta was tied to a missense DCLRE1C variant by an analysis performed later.

PCR amplification relied on 60 Vbeta primers (plus 13 Jbeta primers). TCRdb's copy holds only in-frame clones and misses some; the assay was immunoSEQ multiplex PCR. The sample has 150,000 to 200,000 clones, about 82% seen once. This CDR3 spans 15 amino acids. CDR1 and CDR2 from the germline V gene are SGHNT and YYREEE (reference sequence). With V trimmed by 1 base and J by 10 bases, 6 bases remained unmatched. Worth noting for this clone: Its antigen is undetermined.

The sample consisted of PBMCs. The receptor was derived from a man aged 18 to 35 in good health and CMV-seronegative. The gene calls are TRBV5-4 and TRBJ1-6; 9 bases match TRBD1. The CDR3 DNA is TGTGCCAGCAGCTTGTCTAACAGGGGGCAATCACCCCTCCACTTT. Translated, it gives CASSLSNRGQSPLHF.